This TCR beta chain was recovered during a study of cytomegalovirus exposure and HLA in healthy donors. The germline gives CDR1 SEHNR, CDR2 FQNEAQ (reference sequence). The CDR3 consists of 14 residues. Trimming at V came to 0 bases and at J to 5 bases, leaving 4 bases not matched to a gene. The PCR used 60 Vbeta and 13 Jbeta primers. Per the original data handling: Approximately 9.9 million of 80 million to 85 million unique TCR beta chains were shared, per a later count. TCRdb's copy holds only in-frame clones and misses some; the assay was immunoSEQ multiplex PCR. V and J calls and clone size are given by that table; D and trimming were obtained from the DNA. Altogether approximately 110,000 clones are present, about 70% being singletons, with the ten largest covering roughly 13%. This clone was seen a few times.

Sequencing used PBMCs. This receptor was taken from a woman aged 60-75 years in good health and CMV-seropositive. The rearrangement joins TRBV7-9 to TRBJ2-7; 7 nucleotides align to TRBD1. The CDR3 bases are TGTGCCAGCAGCTTAGCGCGCCAGGGGGACGAGCAGTACTTC. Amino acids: CASSLARQGDEQYF.